The T cell receptor beta chain under discussion was sequenced for a study of CD8 T cells in ankylosing spondylitis. Broader study findings: What seemed typical of ankylosing spondylitis blood was a TCR beta motif built from eight highly homologous variants. Matched synovial fluid from ankylosing spondylitis patients was reported to be enriched for disease-linked clones.

This clonotype occurred a few times. Its cognate antigen is unknown. V shed 3 bases and J shed 7 bases, with 8 bases lying between them. Per germline, CDR1 SGHRS and CDR2 YFSETQ. There are 12 residues in the CDR3. Scientists made TCR beta libraries using quantitative 5'-RACE with molecular barcodes. TCRdb reanalysed the 5' RACE reads using MiXCR and keeps one entry per CDR3 protein. The table lists fewer than 400,000 distinct CDR3 sequences, roughly 8% of them singletons. The chain links TRBV5-1 to TRBJ2-1, with D maybe TRBD2 (5 bases). The source of this sequence is a male donor with ankylosing spondylitis. The sequencing input was blood, either unsorted or a sorted T cell fraction (not recorded which). In DNA, the CDR3 is TGCGCCAGCAGCTCGACTACGAATGAGCAGTTCTTC. Translation: CASSSTTNEQFF.